Each of the 14 T cell receptor beta chains below was sequenced from the same sample in a study of blood T cell repertoires in COVID-19. Only in-frame clones appear in the TCRdb table, and some are missing; sequencing was by immunoSEQ multiplex PCR. This table has about 260,000 clones, 75% to 90% appearing once. The source material was peripheral blood. The receptors stem from a middle-aged woman with acute or convalescent COVID-19.

V usage is TRBV30 and J usage is TRBJ2-1, with a weak D call TRBD2 (5 bases). Trimming removed 3 bases from V and 9 bases from J, with 12 bases in between. In germline, CDR1 is GTSNPN, CDR2 SVGIG (reference sequence). The CDR3 consists of 12 residues. The CDR3, as DNA: TGTGCCTGGAGCCTACTAGGGAGTGAGCAGTTCTTC. It is translated as CAWSLLGSEQFF.

The chain carries TRBV4-1 and TRBJ2-3, with 12 positions matching TRBD2. The CDR3 totals 18 residues. The J segment lost 0 bases and the V segment lost 4 bases, leaving 8 bases of the junction unmatched. CDR1 and CDR2 from the germline V gene are MGHRA and YSYEKL. DNA for the CDR3: TGCGCCAGCAGCCCCCAGGGAGGGACTAGCGGGAGCACAGATACGCAGTATTTT. Protein: CASSPQGGTSGSTDTQYF.

The V gene is TRBV10-3, the J gene TRBJ1-5, with 12 bases aligning to TRBD1. The CDR3 has 18 residues. Germline trimming cut 0 bases from V and 0 bases from J; bases unmatched to any gene: 3. The germline V gene has CDR1 ENHRY and CDR2 SYGVKD. The CDR3 sequence: CAISESGTGGNSNQPQHF. CDR3 DNA: TGTGCCATCAGTGAGTCTGGGACAGGGGGCAATAGCAATCAGCCCCAGCATTTT.

The chain combines TRBV30 with TRBJ1-2; a possible D gene is TRBD1 (6 bases). V lost 0 bases, J lost 0 bases, and 11 bases lay in between. The CDR3 sequence is 15 residues long. In germline, CDR1 is GTSNPN, CDR2 SVGIG (reference sequence). The CDR3 spells CAWSVRTASNYGYTF. CDR3 sequence (DNA): TGTGCCTGGAGTGTTCGGACAGCCTCTAACTATGGCTACACCTTC.

The chain uses TRBV6-5 and TRBJ1-2; weak D call: TRBD1 (6 bases). V lost 3 bases and J lost 3, with 11 bases in between. Germline V gives CDR1 MNHEY, CDR2 SVGAGI. The CDR3 runs 14 residues. In nucleotides, the CDR3 is TGTGCCAGCAGTTATAGGGCAGGGGACTATGGCTACACCTTC. Protein sequence: CASSYRAGDYGYTF.

The chain employs TRBV2 and TRBJ1-1, with D perhaps TRBD1 (6 bases). CDR1 SNHLY and CDR2 FYNNEI come from the germline V gene. The CDR3 consists of 14 residues. Trimming removed 4 bases at V and 1 base at J, with 10 bases between. Here the CDR3 DNA reads TGTGCCAGCAGTGGGACACAGGGGAACACTGAAGCTTTCTTT. It translates to CASSGTQGNTEAFF.

The gene calls are TRBV27 and TRBJ1-2; 8 bases are a match to TRBD1. The germline V gene encodes CDR1 MNHEY and CDR2 SMNVEV (reference sequence). The CDR3 spans 14 residues. CDR3 sequence (DNA): TGTGTCACCTCCTCGGACAGGGCGTTATATGGCTACACCTTC. It codes for CVTSSDRALYGYTF.

DNA of the CDR3: TGCAGCGTTGTATCGGGACCGGGACTCCAACTGTTTTTT. Amino acids: CSVVSGPGLQLFF. This chain connects TRBV29-1 to TRBJ1-4; D might be TRBD1 (5 bases). The germline V and J ends were trimmed by 4 bases and 12 bases, with 18 bases remaining between them. This CDR3 region has 13 residues. CDR1 is SQVTM and CDR2 is ANQGSEA in the germline V gene.

This chain joins TRBV11-2 and TRBJ1-1; the match to TRBD1 covers 7 bases. The CDR3 is made up of 14 amino acids. V lost 3 bases, J lost 11 bases, and 12 bases stayed unmatched. Germline loops: CDR1 SGHAT, CDR2 FQNNGV. The CDR3 loop is CASSLVWDSSVAFF. For the CDR3, the DNA is TGTGCCAGCAGCTTGGTTTGGGACAGCAGCGTTGCTTTCTTT. The full variable domain, with the rest looked up from reference TRBV11-2 and TRBJ1-1, is EAGVAQSPRYKIIEKRQSVAFWCNPISGHATLYWYQQILGQGPKLLIQFQNNGVVDDSQLPKDRFSAERLKGVDSTLKIQPAKLEDSAVYLCASSLVWDSSVAFFGQGTRLTVV.

This clone was seen only a few times. The chain couples TRBV6-5 to TRBJ1-2; 9 positions agree with TRBD1. Germline trimming cut 6 bases from V and 2 bases from J; bases unmatched to any gene: 4. CDR3 size: 14 residues. Germline V gene lookup returns CDR1 MNHEY and CDR2 SVGAGI. The CDR3 region has the DNA TGTGCCAGCAGGTCGGACAGGGGAAACTATGGCTACACCTTC. Its translation: CASRSDRGNYGYTF.

There are many counts of this clone. The J gene is TRBJ1-3, the V gene TRBV5-4; D uncertain. CDR3 length equals 15 residues. The V end lost 2 bases, the J end lost 0 bases, and 9 bases lay between the germline ends. The germline V gene encodes CDR1 SGHNT and CDR2 YYREEE (reference sequence). The chain's CDR3 is CASSLIGSSGNTIYF. The CDR3 DNA sequence: TGTGCCAGCAGCTTAATCGGGAGCTCTGGAAACACCATATATTTT.

This sequence joins TRBV6-1 and TRBJ2-7; 8 positions match TRBD1. V shed 3 bases, J shed 2 bases, and the junction held 9 bases outside the gene matches. The germline V gene encodes CDR1 MNHNS and CDR2 SASEGT. CDR3 length: 16 amino acids. The CDR3 DNA reads TGTGCCAGCAGTGATCGGCTCGGGACAGGTCCCTACGAGCAGTACGTC. Its protein is CASSDRLGTGPYEQYV.

This clone is a singleton in its sample. V usage is TRBV7-2 and J usage is TRBJ2-5; maybe TRBD2 (5 bases). CDR3 length: 19 residues. The V and J ends lost 5 bases and 2 bases respectively, with 27 bases between them. From germline, CDR1 is SGHTA and CDR2 FQGNSA. In DNA, the CDR3 is TGTGCCAGCAGCCCAAAAGCGCTACTAGTACGGGTTCGGCAAGAGACCCAGTACTTC. Protein sequence: CASSPKALLVRVRQETQYF.

The chain recombines TRBV10-1 with TRBJ1-1; TRBD1 is a possible D gene (6 bases). The CDR3 is 14 amino acids. From germline, CDR1 is WNHNN and CDR2 SYGVQD (reference sequence). The germline V and J ends were trimmed by 7 bases and 1 base, with 13 bases remaining between them. DNA of the CDR3: TGCGCCAGCATGGCGGACAGCTGGAACACTGAAGCTTTCTTT. Protein: CASMADSWNTEAFF.